What follows are 21 T cell receptor beta chains derived from one specimen sequenced in a study of T cells after yellow fever vaccination (dated by TCRdb to about 2019). Receptor libraries were prepared by 5' RACE. Reads for this sample came from an Illumina NovaSeq 6000. Using fastp trimming at Q25 and MiXCR clonotype assembly, TCRdb reanalyzed the public sequencing data and kept in-frame beta chains. Entries that share a CDR3 protein sequence are merged under the most common genes and DNA. This sample holds around 56,000 distinct CDR3 sequences; approximately 6.1% were observed only once. The ten largest clones add up to around 30% of the sample. The label giving this sample's treatment or condition can be read as: live attenuated yellow fever vaccine strain. The starting material was PBMCs, either bulk or a sorted T-cell subset (CD4+, CD8+, memory, or dextramer-sorted; not recorded which), obtained on the day of the yellow fever booster vaccination. Source of these receptors: a man between 18 and 29 years old who received the YFV17D yellow fever vaccine.

J is TRBJ2-3 and V is TRBV25-1; the match to TRBD2 covers 16 bases. Germline loops: CDR1 MGHDK, CDR2 SYGVNS. The V gene end was trimmed by 6 bases and the J gene end by 3 bases; junction bases not matched to a gene: 12. The CDR3 contains 19 residues. CDR3 protein: CASRGTSGGEGFGTDTQYF. The DNA for the CDR3 is TGTGCCAGCAGGGGGACTAGCGGGGGGGAGGGTTTCGGGACAGATACGCAGTATTTT.

The rearrangement links TRBV5-1 to TRBJ1-1; D perhaps matches TRBD1 (5 bases). Germline V CDR1 and CDR2: SGHRS, YFSETQ. V shed 3 bases and J shed 5 bases, with 14 bases lying between them. This CDR3 has 14 residues. The CDR3 reads CASSWAGQTTEAFF. Here the CDR3 DNA reads TGCGCCAGCAGCTGGGCAGGGCAAACGACTGAAGCTTTCTTT.

The rearrangement links TRBV19 to TRBJ1-1, with D tentatively TRBD1 (5 bases). The CDR3 has 16 residues. Germline CDR1 and CDR2: LNHDA and SQIVND (reference sequence). Between the trimmed V and J ends, which lost 4 bases and 0 bases, there was a span of 15 bases. This chain's CDR3 is CASSRGVGTLNTEAFF. The CDR3 nucleotides are TGTGCCAGTAGTAGGGGGGTGGGGACCCTGAACACTGAAGCTTTCTTT.

In its sample, this clonotype was seen a few times. This chain joins TRBV4-1 and TRBJ2-1; TRBD1 or TRBD2 may be the D gene (5 bases each). Germline CDR1 and CDR2: MGHRA and YSYEKL. V lost 1 base to trimming and J lost 5 bases, with 9 bases between them. The CDR3 sequence is 14 residues long. The CDR3 protein is CASSQGDLNNEQFF. The CDR3 DNA sequence: TGCGCCAGCAGCCAAGGGGACCTTAACAATGAGCAGTTCTTC.

The rearrangement uses TRBV4-2 and TRBJ2-3; D unclear. CDR3 size: 19 residues. Trimming stripped 0 bases from V and 2 bases from J, with 21 bases between. Germline V gene data show CDR1 as LGHNA and CDR2 as YNFKEQ. The CDR3 spells CASSQDLRRRTPYTDTQYF. CDR3 DNA: TGTGCCAGCAGCCAAGATTTGAGGCGGCGCACACCATACACAGATACGCAGTATTTT.

There are many counts of this clonotype. The gene calls are TRBV7-2 and TRBJ1-5; possibly TRBD1 for D (6 bases). This CDR3 has 19 amino acids. The ends were cut back, 5 bases at V and 4 bases at J, with 27 bases in the middle. Germline values: CDR1 SGHTA, CDR2 FQGNSA. The CDR3 region has the DNA TGTGCCAGCAGCCCGATCCAGGGGCCCCCCGGATATCGGAATCAGCCCCAGCATTTT. Translation gives CASSPIQGPPGYRNQPQHF. Variable domain in full (rest from reference TRBV7-2 and TRBJ1-5): GAGVSQSPSNKVTEKGKDVELRCDPISGHTALYWYRQSLGQGLEFLIYFQGNSAPDKSGLPSDRFSAERTGGSVSTLTIQRTQQEDSAVYLCASSPIQGPPGYRNQPQHFGDGTRLSIL.

This sequence joins TRBV4-3 and TRBJ1-4; D is perhaps TRBD1 (6 bases). Trimming took 0 bases from V and 3 from J, leaving 11 bases between them. Germline CDR1 and CDR2: LGHNA and YSLEER. The CDR3 spans 16 residues. CDR3 amino acids: CASSQDPGTSNEKLFF. DNA of the CDR3: TGCGCCAGCAGCCAAGATCCCGGGACATCTAATGAAAAACTGTTTTTT.

This clonotype has at least ten counts. The chain has TRBV12-3 or TRBV12-4 and TRBJ2-1; unclear D gene. The V end lost 8 bases, the J end lost 9 bases, and 17 bases lay between the germline ends. The CDR3 has 13 residues. The CDR3 loop is CASGSPAQSEQFF. The CDR3 DNA reads TGTGCCAGCGGCTCTCCAGCGCAGTCTGAGCAGTTCTTC.

The V and J genes are TRBV5-1 and TRBJ1-2; 9 bases map to TRBD1. The CDR3 totals 13 residues. Germline V gene data show CDR1 as SGHRS and CDR2 as YFSETQ. The ends lost 3 bases at V and 8 bases at J; junction bases unmatched: 5. CDR3 nucleotides: TGCGCCAGCAGCTCGTGGACAGGGGAGGGCTACACCTTC. This translates into CASSSWTGEGYTF.

This clonotype has ten or more counts. This chain uses TRBV28 with TRBJ2-5; D might be TRBD1 or TRBD2, each matching 5 bases. V lost 3 bases to trimming and J lost 5 bases, with 13 bases between them. The CDR3 is made up of 14 amino acids. Germline V gene sequence: CDR1 MDHEN, CDR2 SYDVKM. The CDR3 is CASSFGGLRETQYF. The CDR3 bases are TGTGCCAGCAGTTTTGGGGGTCTCAGGGAGACCCAGTACTTC.

This clonotype has ten or more counts. The rearrangement joins TRBV12-3 or TRBV12-4 to TRBJ2-1; D possibly uses TRBD1 or TRBD2 (5 bases each). The V end was cut by 3 bases, the J end by 14 bases, with 11 bases between. The CDR3 length is 11 residues. The CDR3 here is CASSLGTGEFF. The CDR3 nucleotides read TGTGCCAGCAGTTTGGGGACCGGCGAGTTCTTC.

This clonotype has at least ten counts. The V and J genes are TRBV5-1 and TRBJ2-5, with TRBD2 matching 13 bases. The V segment lost 4 bases and the J segment 5 bases; nucleotides outside the gene matches: 5. CDR1 SGHRS and CDR2 YFSETQ come from the germline V gene. This CDR3 has 15 residues. For the CDR3, the DNA is TGCGCCAGCAGCGAGGGACTAGCGGGGTTGGAGACCCAGTACTTC. Translation gives CASSEGLAGLETQYF.

This clonotype was counted ten times or more. The chain employs TRBV9 and TRBJ2-6; 7 positions match TRBD2. Germline V lookup: CDR1 SGDLS, CDR2 YYNGEE. This CDR3 has 16 amino acids. The ends lost 0 bases at V and 4 bases at J; junction bases unmatched: 4. The CDR3 reads CASSVEGGAGANVLTF. DNA for the CDR3: TGTGCCAGCAGCGTAGAGGGAGGGGCAGGGGCCAACGTCCTGACTTTC. The whole variable domain, filled in from reference TRBV9 and TRBJ2-6, reads DSGVTQTPKHLITATGQRVTLRCSPRSGDLSVYWYQQSLDQGLQFLIQYYNGEERAKGNILERFSAQQFPDLHSELNLSSLELGDSALYFCASSVEGGAGANVLTFGAGSRLTVL.

This chain joins TRBV2 and TRBJ2-5; D might be TRBD1 (5 bases). Germline V CDR1 and CDR2: SNHLY, FYNNEI. CDR3 size: 14 residues. V lost 7 bases, J lost 2 bases, and 14 bases lay in between. CDR3 in amino acids: CASIQAYNQETQYF. The CDR3 nucleotides read TGTGCCAGCATACAGGCCTATAATCAAGAGACCCAGTACTTC. The variable domain in full, completed from reference TRBV2 and TRBJ2-5, reads EPEVTQTPSHQVTQMGQEVILRCVPISNHLYFYWYRQILGQKVEFLVSFYNNEISEKSEIFDDQFSVERPDGSNFTLKIRSTKLEDSAMYFCASIQAYNQETQYFGPGTRLLVL.

CDR3 DNA sequence: TGTGCCAGCAGCTTGGGACAGGGGGTTGAGCAGTTCTTC. Protein sequence: CASSLGQGVEQFF. The chain is built from TRBV7-2 and TRBJ2-1; 11 positions match TRBD1. The length of the CDR3 is 13 residues. CDR1 and CDR2 from the germline V gene are SGHTA and FQGNSA. J was trimmed by 9 bases and V by 3 bases; bases with no gene match: 1.

This clonotype came up a few times. This chain connects TRBV12-3 or TRBV12-4 to TRBJ1-5; D is perhaps TRBD1 (5 bases). Trimming removed 4 bases from V and 2 bases from J, with 12 bases in between. The CDR3 spans 15 residues. The CDR3 coding sequence is TGTGCCAGCAGTTCCCGGGACTATGGCAATCAGCCCCAGCATTTT. It is translated as CASSSRDYGNQPQHF.

This clonotype was counted ten times or more. CDR3 nucleotides: TGCGCCAGCAGCTTTTGGTTTCCGGATGGCTACACCTTC. Protein product: CASSFWFPDGYTF. The chain is built from TRBV5-1 and TRBJ1-2, with D hard to call. V shed 2 bases and J shed 6 bases, with 11 bases lying between them. The CDR3 contains 13 residues. Germline-derived CDR1 and CDR2 are SGHRS and YFSETQ.

The sample holds many counts of this clonotype. CDR3 residues: CSVVRTNTGELFF. CDR3 DNA sequence: TGCAGCGTTGTGAGGACGAACACCGGGGAGCTGTTTTTT. The chain has TRBV29-1 and TRBJ2-2; D unresolved. Germline assignment: CDR1 SQVTM and CDR2 ANQGSEA. V lost 4 bases, J lost 0 bases, and 6 bases lay in between. This CDR3 comprises 13 residues.

As to this clonotype: A read error is possible here, since a much larger clone lies one base away. The V and J genes are TRBV28 and TRBJ1-1; D might be TRBD1 (6 bases). Germline CDR1 reads MDHEN; CDR2 reads SYDVKM. The length of the CDR3 is 13 residues. CDR3 sequence reads: CARSSETGNPAFF. In DNA form, the CDR3 reads TGTGCCCGCAGTTCGGAAACAGGGAATCCAGCTTTCTTT. The full variable domain, its missing parts supplied by reference TRBV28 and TRBJ1-1, is DVKVTQSSRYLVKRTGEKVFLECVQDMDHENMFWYRQDPGLGLRLIYFSYDVKMKEKGDIPEGYSVSREKKERFSLILESASTNQTSMYLCARSSETGNPAFFGQGTRLTVV.

This clonotype has a handful of counts. The V call is TRBV6-5, the J call TRBJ2-2; 7 bases line up with TRBD2. The CDR3 runs 19 residues. Per germline, CDR1 MNHEY and CDR2 SVGAGI. The V gene end was trimmed by 6 bases and the J gene end by 6 bases; junction bases not matched to a gene: 22. DNA of the CDR3: TGTGCCAGCAGGGCGGGTTTAAGGACTAGTGGTTTCTTCGCCGGGGAGCTGTTTTTT. Its translation: CASRAGLRTSGFFAGELFF.

To note about this clonotype: This may be a read error: a much more frequent sequence differs by one nucleotide. The CDR3 nucleotides are TGTGCCAGCAGCCAAGGCGGGGTCGAGACCCAGTACTTC. Its translation: CASSQGGVETQYF. V usage is TRBV3-1 and J usage is TRBJ2-5; a weak D match, TRBD2 (6 bases). The germline V and J ends were trimmed by 1 base and 5 bases, with 8 bases remaining between them. The CDR3 covers 13 residues. Germline loops: CDR1 LGHDT, CDR2 YNNKEL (reference sequence).